This T cell receptor (beta chain) was profiled in a study of blood T cell repertoires in COVID-19. In the study overall: Italy, Spain and the United States were the sources of the convalescent and acute COVID-19 samples. PBMCs, B-cell-depleted T cells, or T cells were the source of the cDNA or gDNA that made up the material.

CDR1 MNHNY and CDR2 SVGAGI come from the germline V gene (reference sequence). V was clipped by 6 bases and J by 0 bases; unmatched bases: 11. The CDR3 covers 16 residues. The data were produced by immunoSEQ multiplex PCR, yet TCRdb's version contains in-frame clones alone and is incomplete. Of some 74,000 clones in the sample, roughly 88% are singletons; the top ten hold 6.5% to 8.5%. This TCR came from a woman of 80 years or more with acute or convalescent COVID-19. The sequencing input was peripheral blood. The chain has TRBV6-6 and TRBJ2-7, with 7 positions matching TRBD1. The DNA for the CDR3 is TGTGCCAGCAGCAACGCACAGGGGCGAAGCTCCTACGAGCAGTACTTC. It codes for CASSNAQGRSSYEQYF.